A single sample gave rise to the 28 T cell receptor beta chains below, sequenced in a study of Graves' ophthalmopathy and Graves' hyperthyroidism. From RNA, the CDR3 regions of TCR beta chains were amplified and sequenced. Investigators did first-round RT-PCR with HTBI primers, then second-round multiplex PCR. TCRdb recomputed calls from the multiplex PCR reads with MiXCR, one row per CDR3 protein. The sample has 900,000 to 1,200,000 distinct CDR3 sequences, 35% to 40% seen once. Sequences were obtained from peripheral blood or thyroid tissue (not recorded which). All receptors derive from an adult man with Graves' hyperthyroidism.

The chain employs TRBV4-3 and TRBJ2-2; D not certain. The CDR3 has 13 amino acids. CDR1 LGHNA and CDR2 YSLEER come from the germline V gene. Between the trimmed V and J ends, which lost 1 base and 6 bases, there was a span of 6 bases. The CDR3 nucleotides are TGCGCCAGCAGCCAAGTTCGGCCCGGGGAGCTGTTTTTT. Translating it yields CASSQVRPGELFF.

In its sample, this clonotype was seen many times. CDR3 in DNA: TGCAGCTCCGACCCGCTGGGACAGGGAACTTACTATGGCTACACCTTC. It specifies CSSDPLGQGTYYGYTF. This chain joins TRBV29-1 and TRBJ1-2; 9 bases are a match to TRBD1. CDR1 is SQVTM and CDR2 is ANQGSEA in the germline V gene. Trimming at V came to 8 bases and at J to 3 bases, leaving 16 bases not matched to a gene. CDR3 length: 16 amino acids. Filled out from reference TRBV29-1 and TRBJ1-2, the complete variable domain reads SAVISQKPSRDICQRGTSLTIQCQVDSQVTMMFWYRQQPGQSLTLIATANQGSEATYESGFVIDKFPISRPNLTFSTLTVSNMSPEDSSIYLCSSDPLGQGTYYGYTFGSGTRLTVV.

This clonotype was recorded many times. The chain combines TRBV12-3 or TRBV12-4 with TRBJ1-1, with TRBD1 matching over 7 bases. The CDR3 has 15 residues. Trimming at V came to 3 bases and at J to 5 bases, leaving 9 bases not matched to a gene. As DNA, the CDR3 is TGTGCCAGCAGTTTTTCTCCGGGACAGACAACTGAAGCTTTCTTT. It translates to CASSFSPGQTTEAFF.

J is TRBJ2-7 and V is TRBV12-3 or TRBV12-4; 8 nucleotides match TRBD1. V lost 6 bases, J lost 9 bases, and 13 bases stayed unmatched. The CDR3 has 14 amino acids. This CDR3 is CASRGGTGDFAQYF. The CDR3 coding sequence is TGTGCCAGCAGGGGTGGGACAGGCGATTTTGCGCAGTACTTC.

This clonotype appeared once. V usage is TRBV5-1 and J usage is TRBJ1-1; no clear D gene. Trimming left V 4 bases short and J 0 bases short, with 19 bases between. CDR1 and CDR2 from the germline V gene are SGHRS and YFSETQ. The CDR3 consists of 17 residues. CDR3 region: CASSPTTSSPLNTEAFF. CDR3 bases: TGCGCCAGCAGCCCTACCACGTCCTCCCCCCTGAACACTGAAGCTTTCTTT. Complete variable domain (other parts from reference TRBV5-1 and TRBJ1-1): KAGVTQTPRYLIKTRGQQVTLSCSPISGHRSVSWYQQTPGQGLQFLFEYFSETQRNKGNFPGRFSGRQFSNSRSEMNVSTLELGDSALYLCASSPTTSSPLNTEAFFGQGTRLTVV.

This clonotype was seen repeatedly, ten times or more. This chain links TRBV19 with TRBJ1-2; D not certain. V lost 5 bases and J 8 bases, leaving 18 bases between the germline ends. Germline V gene sequence: CDR1 LNHDA, CDR2 SQIVND (reference sequence). This CDR3 spans 14 amino acids. CDR3 loop: CASSSRGSRSGYTF. In DNA form, the CDR3 reads TGTGCCAGTAGTTCCCGGGGATCCAGAAGCGGCTACACCTTC.

The chain couples TRBV7-2 to TRBJ2-7; 7 bases map to TRBD1. V lost 5 bases to trimming and J lost 5 bases; unmatched junction nucleotides: 9. The CDR3 covers 14 residues. Germline CDR1 SGHTA, CDR2 FQGNSA. Written as DNA, the CDR3 is TGTGCCAGCAGCACCGACAACGGGACAGACGAGCAGTACTTC. It encodes CASSTDNGTDEQYF.

This chain joins TRBV5-1 and TRBJ1-3; D is undetermined. The CDR3 sequence is 14 residues long. Germline values: CDR1 SGHRS, CDR2 YFSETQ. The V end lost 1 base, the J end lost 3 bases, and 8 bases lay between the germline ends. The CDR3 DNA is TGCGCCAGCAGCTTGTCGCGCGGTGGAAACACCATATATTTT. Translating gives CASSLSRGGNTIYF.

Worth noting for this clonotype: This may be a read error, as it is one base from a much larger clone. J is TRBJ2-6 and V is TRBV6-5; 9 bases agree with TRBD1. CDR1 and CDR2 from the germline V gene are MNHEY and SVGAGI. The CDR3 has 17 amino acids. Here the CDR3 reads CASSEQGQGSGTNVLTF. CDR3 nucleotide sequence: TGTGCCAGCAGTGAACAGGGACAGGGCTCTGGGACCAACGTCCTGACTTTC.

The chain links TRBV19 to TRBJ1-2; TRBD1 matches at 7 bases. The CDR3 length is 16 residues. Per the germline V gene, CDR1 is LNHDA and CDR2 is SQIVND (reference sequence). V gave up 5 bases and J gave up 6 bases; unmatched junction bases: 15. The CDR3 here is CASSPTLPTGSHGYTF. Here the CDR3 DNA reads TGTGCCAGTAGTCCAACCCTTCCGACAGGGAGTCATGGCTACACCTTC.

This sequence joins TRBV2 and TRBJ1-2; 8 bases align to TRBD1. The CDR3 consists of 15 residues. The ends lost 3 bases at V and 12 bases at J; junction bases unmatched: 15. Germline V gene sequence: CDR1 SNHLY, CDR2 FYNNEI. This CDR3 is CASSERRTGISGNTF. DNA of the CDR3: TGTGCCAGCAGTGAGAGGCGGACAGGGATCTCTGGAAACACCTTC.

This chain uses TRBV7-9 with TRBJ1-2; weak D call: TRBD1 (6 bases). CDR1 and CDR2 from the germline V gene are SEHNR and FQNEAQ (reference sequence). The CDR3 length is 13 residues. The V gene lost 4 bases and the J gene lost 8 bases, with 14 bases spanning the gap. The CDR3 spells CASSSNGGGGYTF. The CDR3 nucleotides read TGTGCCAGCAGCTCTAACGGGGGGGGCGGCTACACCTTC.

The rearrangement links TRBV29-1 to TRBJ2-5, with 7 bases matching TRBD2. V lost 7 bases and J lost 9; bases outside the gene matches: 14. The germline V gene has CDR1 SQVTM and CDR2 ANQGSEA. This CDR3 is built from 13 residues. The chain's CDR3 is CSAVGEWRGSQYF. The CDR3 DNA sequence: TGCAGCGCGGTTGGGGAGTGGCGGGGGTCCCAGTACTTC. Together with reference TRBV29-1 and TRBJ2-5, the CDR3 gives the full variable domain: SAVISQKPSRDICQRGTSLTIQCQVDSQVTMMFWYRQQPGQSLTLIATANQGSEATYESGFVIDKFPISRPNLTFSTLTVSNMSPEDSSIYLCSAVGEWRGSQYFGPGTRLLVL.

The rearrangement uses TRBV30 and TRBJ2-5; D is unresolved. CDR1 and CDR2 from the germline V gene are GTSNPN and SVGIG (reference sequence). V gave up 0 bases and J gave up 5 bases, with 10 bases separating them. CDR3 length: 13 residues. CDR3 residues: CAWSVIHRETQYF. CDR3 bases: TGTGCCTGGAGTGTAATTCACCGGGAGACCCAGTACTTC.

This clonotype was found many times. The V gene is TRBV12-3 or TRBV12-4, the J gene TRBJ2-5; D call uncertain. This CDR3 is built from 10 residues. V lost 8 bases and J lost 5, with 6 bases in between. CDR3 amino acids: CASGVETQYF. In DNA form, the CDR3 reads TGTGCCAGCGGGGTGGAGACCCAGTACTTC.

This clonotype was counted ten times or more. This chain links TRBV29-1 with TRBJ2-7; D is unresolved. This CDR3 is 12 amino acids long. Germline CDR1 SQVTM, CDR2 ANQGSEA. V lost 0 bases and J lost 4, with 7 bases in between. The CDR3 here is CSVEDSSYEQYF. The DNA for the CDR3 is TGCAGCGTTGAAGATTCCAGTTACGAGCAGTACTTC.

Regarding this clonotype: One end of the junction does not line up with germline, which may come from a read error. The chain employs TRBV10-2 and TRBJ1-2; D unclear. Germline CDR1 and CDR2: WSHSY and SAAADI. This CDR3 has 15 amino acids. CDR3 sequence reads: CASSQVGRTNYGYTF. Written as DNA, the CDR3 is TGTGCCAGCAGCCAAGTTGGCAGAACTAACTATGGCTACACCTTC.

This sequence joins TRBV5-6 and TRBJ1-3, with unresolved D. CDR1 and CDR2 (germline): SGHDT, YYEEEE. The length of the CDR3 is 16 residues. V lost 5 bases, J lost 0 bases, and 15 bases lay in between. The CDR3 nucleotides read TGTGCCAGCAGTCTTGATGGATGGAGCTCTGGAAACACCATATATTTT. It is translated as CASSLDGWSSGNTIYF.

This chain uses TRBV20-1 with TRBJ1-6; TRBD1 matches at 12 bases. The CDR3 length is 13 residues. Germline CDR1 reads DFQATT; CDR2 reads SNEGSKA (reference sequence). With V trimmed by 3 bases and J by 13 bases, 4 bases remained unmatched. Here the CDR3 DNA reads TGCAGTGCTAGGGGACAGGGGGCGAGGCCCCTCCACTTT. It translates to CSARGQGARPLHF.

This clonotype has ten or more counts. The CDR3 DNA reads as TGTGCCATCGGGGGGACAGGGGGTCAAGAGACCCAGTACTTC. Its protein product is CAIGGTGGQETQYF. This chain joins TRBV10-3 and TRBJ2-5; 11 bases map to TRBD1. Germline V gene sequence: CDR1 ENHRY, CDR2 SYGVKD. The trim removed 8 bases at V and 2 bases at J, leaving 4 bases unmatched. The CDR3 has 14 residues.

This chain uses TRBV7-3 with TRBJ2-2; no reliable D call. Germline V gene data show CDR1 as SGHTA and CDR2 as FQGTGA. The CDR3 totals 14 residues. The ends were cut back, 5 bases at V and 5 bases at J, with 12 bases in the middle. The CDR3 nucleotides are TGTGCCAGCAGCCCAGGCATTAGTACCGGGGAGCTGTTTTTT. This encodes CASSPGISTGELFF.

This clonotype has ten or more counts. V and J are TRBV7-9 and TRBJ2-6; 7 nucleotides agree with TRBD1. Germline V gene data show CDR1 as SEHNR and CDR2 as FQNEAQ (reference sequence). This CDR3 comprises 16 residues. Losses at the gene ends were 5 bases for V and 3 bases for J; bases not matched to a gene: 7. This CDR3 reads CASSVARGFGANVLTF. The CDR3 DNA reads as TGTGCCAGCAGCGTTGCCAGGGGGTTTGGGGCCAACGTCCTGACTTTC.

This chain links TRBV20-1 with TRBJ2-2; D is uncertain. V lost 0 bases and J 1 base, leaving 6 bases between the germline ends. The CDR3 consists of 14 residues. Germline CDR1 reads DFQATT; CDR2 reads SNEGSKA (reference sequence). The CDR3 region is CSARDILNTGELFF. The CDR3 DNA reads TGCAGTGCTAGAGACATCCTGAACACCGGGGAGCTGTTTTTT.

The gene calls are TRBV6-1 and TRBJ1-1; D is unresolved. The germline CDR1 and CDR2 sequences are MNHNS and SASEGT. There are 13 residues in the CDR3. The V end lost 5 bases, the J end lost 2 bases, and 9 bases lay between the germline ends. The CDR3 nucleotides are TGTGCCAGCAGTTACTTCAGAAACACTGAAGCTTTCTTT. Translated: CASSYFRNTEAFF.

Remarks on this clonotype: The junction differs from germline at one of its ends, possibly a read error. V gene TRBV7-9 combines with J gene TRBJ2-7; 7 bases line up with TRBD1. Germline CDR1 and CDR2: SEHNR and FQNEAQ (reference sequence). The CDR3 loop spans 8 amino acids. CDR3: CASSQTGF. The CDR3 DNA reads as TGTGCCAGCAGCCAGACAGGGTTC.

Many counts were recorded for this clonotype. The chain employs TRBV10-3 and TRBJ1-5; D might be TRBD1 (5 bases). The V and J ends lost 10 bases and 3 bases respectively, with 13 bases between them. Germline V gives CDR1 ENHRY, CDR2 SYGVKD. The CDR3 runs to 13 residues. CDR3 in DNA: TGTGCCACCTCAGGGACTAACAATCAGCCCCAGCATTTT. Translation gives CATSGTNNQPQHF.

This clonotype was seen ten or more times. This chain uses TRBV20-1 with TRBJ2-7; 9 positions match TRBD1. The CDR3 covers 14 residues. Trimming removed 6 bases from V and 1 base from J; junction bases left unmatched: 7. Germline V gene lookup returns CDR1 DFQATT and CDR2 SNEGSKA (reference sequence). The CDR3 DNA sequence: TGCAGTGCCAAGCAGACAGGGGGTTCCTACGAGCAGTACTTC. Translating gives CSAKQTGGSYEQYF.

This clonotype was seen a handful of times. The CDR3 sequence: CSARGAPNSNQPQHF. CDR3 in DNA: TGCAGTGCTAGAGGGGCACCGAATAGCAATCAGCCCCAGCATTTT. The chain carries TRBV20-1 and TRBJ1-5; D gene uncertain. Looked up from germline, CDR1 is DFQATT and CDR2 is SNEGSKA (reference sequence). Trimming took off 1 base at V and 0 bases at J, with 10 bases between the two ends. The CDR3 length is 15 residues.